This TCR beta chain was found in a study of CD8+CD57+ T cells in acquired aplastic anemia. Overall study context: The study obtained an average of roughly 3 ug of DNA from sorted CD4+ and CD8+ cells. Around 11 million reads were obtained on average for healthy donor CD4+ cells.

Profiling that covered TCR beta VDJ and CDR3 relied on genomic DNA as its template. TCRdb called the reads again in MiXCR, with one record for every CDR3 protein. The sample lists some 200,000 distinct CDR3 sequences, under 65% occurring once. The ends lost 4 bases at V and 5 bases at J; junction bases unmatched: 7. The CDR3 covers 15 residues. Germline V gives CDR1 SGDLS, CDR2 YYNGEE. This clonotype was counted many times. The antigen is undetermined. Study-wide findings and caveats: Between patients and controls, around 31 CD8+ CDR3 sequences were found in common.

The chain links TRBV9 to TRBJ2-1; TRBD1 matches 9 bases. The sequenced sample was sorted CD4+, CD8+, or CD8+CD57+ T cells (not recorded which) from PBMCs. The source is a human donor in good health. The CDR3 DNA sequence: TGTGCCAGCAGCCTCTCCGGGACAGGGAACAATGAGCAGTTCTTC. Amino acid sequence: CASSLSGTGNNEQFF.